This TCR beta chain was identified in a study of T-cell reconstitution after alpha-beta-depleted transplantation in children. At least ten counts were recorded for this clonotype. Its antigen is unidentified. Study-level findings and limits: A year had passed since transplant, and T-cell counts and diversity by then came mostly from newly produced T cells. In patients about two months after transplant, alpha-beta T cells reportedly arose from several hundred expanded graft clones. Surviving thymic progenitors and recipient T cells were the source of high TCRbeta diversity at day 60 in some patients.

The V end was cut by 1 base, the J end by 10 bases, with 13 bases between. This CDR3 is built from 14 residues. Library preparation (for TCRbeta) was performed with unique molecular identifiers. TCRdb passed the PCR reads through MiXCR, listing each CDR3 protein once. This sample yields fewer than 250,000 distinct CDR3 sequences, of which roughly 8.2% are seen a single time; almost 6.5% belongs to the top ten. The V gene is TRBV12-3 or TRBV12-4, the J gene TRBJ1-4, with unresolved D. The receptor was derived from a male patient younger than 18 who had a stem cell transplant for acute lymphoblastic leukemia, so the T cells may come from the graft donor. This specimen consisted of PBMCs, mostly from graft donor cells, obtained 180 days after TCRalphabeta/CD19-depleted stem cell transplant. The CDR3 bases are TGTGCCAGCAGTTTAGGACCGTCGGCGAGAAAACTGTTTTTT. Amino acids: CASSLGPSARKLFF.